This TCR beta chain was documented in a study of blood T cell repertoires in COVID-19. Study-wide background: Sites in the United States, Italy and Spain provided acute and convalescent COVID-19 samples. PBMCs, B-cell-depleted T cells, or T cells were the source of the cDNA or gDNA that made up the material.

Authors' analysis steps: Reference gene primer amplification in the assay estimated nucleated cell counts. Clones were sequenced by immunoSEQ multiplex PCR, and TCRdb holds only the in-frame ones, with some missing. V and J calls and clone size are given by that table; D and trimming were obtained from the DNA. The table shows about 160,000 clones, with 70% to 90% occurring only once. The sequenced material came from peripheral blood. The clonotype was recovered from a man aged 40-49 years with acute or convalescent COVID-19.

The CDR3 bases are TGCGCCAGCAGGTTTAGCGGGGGACCATACGAGCAGTACTTC. This translates into CASRFSGGPYEQYF. This chain joins TRBV5-1 and TRBJ2-7; 9 nucleotides agree with TRBD2. V trimming: 5 bases; J trimming: 4 bases; junction bases outside the gene matches: 7. The CDR3 is made up of 14 amino acids. Germline assignment: CDR1 SGHRS and CDR2 YFSETQ.